This entry features one T cell receptor (beta chain) sequence. This clone was found once. The clone's antigen remains unknown. The sample holds no much larger clone one base away, and base qualities are not on file. This entry comes from a study of blood T cell repertoires in COVID-19 (dated by TCRdb to the early 2020s). In the study overall: Collaborator samples came from the United States, Italy and Spain and covered acute and convalescent phases of COVID-19. Sample metadata almost always included a de-identified subject ID, COVID-19 status, age in years and sex. Subjects who had been exposed to COVID-19, were actively infected with it, or had recovered from it provided the deeply sampled blood TCRbeta repertoires that made up the dataset. The material from the prospective study consisted of cDNA or gDNA derived from T cells, B-cell-depleted T cells, or PBMCs. The repertoires were released in a freely available public database meant as a resource for research on the immune response to SARS-CoV-2. Where available, HLA class I and class II types were taken from metadata supplied by the sample provider and were not determined by assay-based typing. The samples were drawn from the first 160 participants of the ongoing ImmuneRACE study and from more than 1,000 subjects provided by 6 global collaborators. Study-level results and caveats: How much clinical and demographic metadata was included differed by source and by participant, and the metadata was provided uncurated.

Collaborating institutions collected whole blood in K2EDTA tubes following their own protocols. Collaborator samples were shipped for TCRbeta analysis as frozen whole blood, isolated PBMCs, or DNA extracted from either sample type. TCRbeta CDR3 regions were amplified from genomic DNA using the immunoSEQ Assay, a bias-controlled multiplex PCR. Regarding the original processing steps: The number of nucleated cells in each sample was estimated from the amplification of reference gene primers within the assay. To quantify the absolute abundance of each unique TCRbeta CDR3 rearrangement, sequence reads were collapsed and filtered. For each sample, productive Simpson clonality was calculated as the square root of Simpson's diversity index over productive rearrangements. Imported from immuneACCESS, the table was reduced by TCRdb to in-frame sequences with V and J called. These copies leave out some clones; in studies compared against another copy, an unresolved V gene accounts for under half, and the cause of the remainder is not known. The V and J calls and clone size were taken over from that table, and D and trimming were inferred from the DNA. This sample has over 100,000 clones in its table, and 70% to 85% of those were observed once. The leading ten clones occupy roughly 3.3% of the sample.

According to the germline V gene, CDR1 reads WSHSY and CDR2 reads SAAADI. Trimming takes 2 bases off V and 7 bases off J; junction bases not matched to a gene: 7. The CDR3 goes from the cysteine to the phenylalanine over 16 residues. The entry retains the CDR3 DNA only, 48 bases that are in frame from base 1. Sequencing used peripheral blood. Here the chain combines TRBV10-2 and TRBJ1-6, with 8 bases aligning to TRBD1. The sequence was obtained from an elderly woman with active or convalescent COVID-19. This receptor has the CDR3 CASSETRTGTNSPLHF. The nucleotide sequence reads as follows: TGCGCCAGCAGTGAGACCCGGACAGGGACCAATTCACCCCTCCACTTT.